The 29 T cell receptor beta chains reported below all come from one sample, sequenced in a study of blood T cell repertoires in COVID-19 (dated by TCRdb to the early 2020s). Library preparation employed the immunoSEQ multiplex PCR assay. TCRdb's version of the immuneACCESS table is confined to in-frame rearrangements and falls short of the full clone set. An unresolved V gene accounts for under half of the shortfall where checked; the remainder is of unknown origin. This sample gives around 180,000 clones in total; 65% to 85% of them show up just once. The ten largest clones add up to 15% to 20% of the sample. Material: peripheral blood. The receptor source for this set is a man between 60 and 75 years old with active or convalescent COVID-19.

This clone has a handful of counts. The rearrangement links TRBV10-3 to TRBJ2-5; 9 bases are a match to TRBD1. With V trimmed by 5 bases and J by 5 bases, 6 bases remained unmatched. Germline V lookup: CDR1 ENHRY, CDR2 SYGVKD. The CDR3 has 14 amino acids. The CDR3 nucleotides read TGTGCCATCAGTCCTCGGACAGGGGAGGAGACCCAGTACTTC. Amino acids: CAISPRTGEETQYF.

The chain links TRBV9 to TRBJ1-5, with 7 nucleotides matching TRBD1. Looked up from germline, CDR1 is SGDLS and CDR2 is YYNGEE. The CDR3 loop spans 14 amino acids. The trim removed 4 bases at V and 7 bases at J, leaving 8 bases unmatched. The CDR3 loop reads CASSFRDSGQPQHF. CDR3 sequence (DNA): TGTGCCAGCAGCTTCCGGGACAGTGGACAGCCCCAGCATTTT.

This clone was seen just once. This chain uses TRBV2 with TRBJ2-7; the D is unclear. The CDR3 extends over 13 amino acids. The germline gives CDR1 SNHLY, CDR2 FYNNEI. V dropped 3 bases and J dropped 2 bases, with 8 bases sitting between them. CDR3 coding DNA: TGTGCCAGCAGTGAGGAACTACCCTACGAGCAGTACTTC. Protein sequence: CASSEELPYEQYF.

The chain links TRBV25-1 to TRBJ1-2, with D hard to call. V shed 1 base and J shed 4 bases, with 10 bases lying between them. Per germline, CDR1 MGHDK and CDR2 SYGVNS. This CDR3 spans 14 amino acids. CDR3 sequence reads: CASSELISGYGYTF. CDR3 nucleotide sequence: TGTGCCAGCAGTGAATTGATCTCCGGCTATGGCTACACCTTC.

The chain is built from TRBV27 and TRBJ2-1, with 14 bases fitting TRBD2. The CDR3 totals 18 residues. Trimming took 7 bases from V and 4 from J; bases not matched to a gene: 12. CDR1 and CDR2 from the germline V gene are MNHEY and SMNVEV (reference sequence). The CDR3 DNA reads as TGTGCCAGCACCTTTATCCGGACTAGCGGGAGGAGGTACAATGAGCAGTTCTTC. This codes for CASTFIRTSGRRYNEQFF.

This chain links TRBV27 with TRBJ2-1; TRBD1 matches at 7 bases. The CDR3 extends over 16 amino acids. CDR1 and CDR2 (germline): MNHEY, SMNVEV (reference sequence). V shed 7 bases and J 0 bases; nucleotides not matched to a gene: 9. The CDR3 DNA follows: TGTGCCAGCACCAGGACAGGTTTTAGCTCCTACAATGAGCAGTTCTTC. Amino acid sequence: CASTRTGFSSYNEQFF.

V and J are TRBV30 and TRBJ1-6, with a weak D call TRBD1 (6 bases). CDR1 and CDR2 (germline): GTSNPN, SVGIG (reference sequence). The CDR3 extends over 15 amino acids. Trimming stripped 2 bases from V and 2 bases from J, with 10 bases between. The CDR3 nucleotides read TGTGCCTGGAGTAGTCCAGGGGCCTATAATTCACCCCTCCACTTT. Translating it yields CAWSSPGAYNSPLHF.

This rearrangement joins TRBV24-1 to TRBJ2-5; 9 bases are a match to TRBD2. CDR3 size: 16 residues. The junction had 10 bases not matched to a gene; V was cut back by 4 bases and J by 5 bases. Germline V gene data show CDR1 as KGHDR and CDR2 as SFDVKD. The CDR3 DNA sequence: TGTGCCACCAGTGACGCCGGACTAGCGAGGTGGGAGACCCAGTACTTC. Encoded protein: CATSDAGLARWETQYF.

This clone was recorded once. The chain joins TRBV25-1 to TRBJ1-1; 9 bases map to TRBD1. The CDR3 consists of 16 residues. Germline loops: CDR1 MGHDK, CDR2 SYGVNS. The V gene end was trimmed by 4 bases and the J gene end by 6 bases; junction bases not matched to a gene: 12. As DNA, the CDR3 is TGTGCCAGCAGTGCTCGTATGGGACAGGGAGTCGCTGAAGCTTTCTTT. This translates into CASSARMGQGVAEAFF.

The chain carries TRBV19 and TRBJ1-5; D is possibly TRBD1 (6 bases). The CDR3 totals 13 residues. With 2 bases removed from V and 6 bases from J, the gap between germline ends came to 8 bases. Looked up from germline, CDR1 is LNHDA and CDR2 is SQIVND (reference sequence). CDR3 in amino acids: CASSIQGFQPQHF. In DNA form, the CDR3 reads TGTGCCAGTAGTATACAGGGGTTTCAGCCCCAGCATTTT.

The chain recombines TRBV28 with TRBJ2-5; maybe TRBD1 (6 bases). V lost 3 bases and J lost 1, with 9 bases in between. This CDR3 is 14 amino acids long. Germline values: CDR1 MDHEN, CDR2 SYDVKM. In DNA form, the CDR3 reads TGTGCCAGCAGTTTCCTGGGGGCCCAAGAGACCCAGTACTTC. The encoded protein is CASSFLGAQETQYF.

The chain employs TRBV7-9 and TRBJ1-1; TRBD1 might be the D (5 bases). CDR3 length: 15 amino acids. Per germline, CDR1 SEHNR and CDR2 FQNEAQ (reference sequence). V was trimmed by 1 base and J by 5 bases, leaving 14 bases between them. The CDR3 DNA sequence: TGTGCCAGCAGCTTAGGAGACGGGGGGAGGACTGAAGCTTTCTTT. It yields the protein CASSLGDGGRTEAFF. The entire variable domain, with the rest obtained from reference TRBV7-9 and TRBJ1-1, is as follows: DTGVSQNPRHKITKRGQNVTFRCDPISEHNRLYWYRQTLGQGPEFLTYFQNEAQLEKSRLLSDRFSAERPKGSFSTLEIQRTEQGDSAMYLCASSLGDGGRTEAFFGQGTRLTVV.

The genes are TRBV6-5 and TRBJ2-2; 7 bases line up with TRBD2. Losses at the gene ends were 7 bases for V and 2 bases for J; bases not matched to a gene: 7. Germline V gives CDR1 MNHEY, CDR2 SVGAGI. The CDR3 has 15 residues. The chain's CDR3 is CASMGLAVNTGELFF. CDR3 in DNA: TGTGCCAGCATGGGGCTAGCGGTTAACACCGGGGAGCTGTTTTTT.

The gene calls are TRBV5-1 and TRBJ2-7; TRBD2 is a possible D gene (6 bases). The V gene lost 7 bases and the J gene lost 2 bases, with 10 bases spanning the gap. The germline gives CDR1 SGHRS, CDR2 YFSETQ. CDR3 length: 12 residues. DNA of the CDR3: TGCGCCAGCGGAGGGTCTACCTACGAGCAGTACTTC. Its translation is CASGGSTYEQYF.

DNA for the CDR3: TGTGCCAGCAGTGAACATCAGGGGGTTAATTCACCCCTCCACTTT. Translation gives CASSEHQGVNSPLHF. V is TRBV2 and J is TRBJ1-6; 7 positions agree with TRBD1. V lost 2 bases and J lost 6; bases outside the gene matches: 4. CDR3 length: 15 amino acids. Per germline, CDR1 SNHLY and CDR2 FYNNEI. Full variable domain (remainder filled in from reference TRBV2 and TRBJ1-6): EPEVTQTPSHQVTQMGQEVILRCVPISNHLYFYWYRQILGQKVEFLVSFYNNEISEKSEIFDDQFSVERPDGSNFTLKIRSTKLEDSAMYFCASSEHQGVNSPLHFGNGTRLTVT.

CDR3: CASSFRTGTNEKLFF. The CDR3 DNA is TGCGCCAGCAGCTTTCGGACAGGGACTAATGAAAAACTGTTTTTT. The gene calls are TRBV5-1 and TRBJ1-4; 8 bases are a match to TRBD1. Germline CDR1 reads SGHRS; CDR2 reads YFSETQ. The CDR3 has 15 amino acids. V dropped 2 bases and J dropped 2; count of bases not matched to a gene: 2.

The gene calls are TRBV7-8 and TRBJ2-5, with TRBD1 identical over 7 bases. The CDR3 has 14 amino acids. V dropped 4 bases and J dropped 5; count of bases not matched to a gene: 7. CDR1 is SGHVS and CDR2 is FQNEAQ in the germline V gene. CDR3 DNA: TGTGCCAGCAGCTACCGGACAGGCTCCGAGACCCAGTACTTC. Translated, it gives CASSYRTGSETQYF.

V and J are TRBV4-1 and TRBJ1-2; tentatively, D is TRBD1 (6 bases). The CDR3 consists of 17 residues. The V end lost 1 base, the J end lost 4 bases, and 19 bases lay between the germline ends. The germline CDR1 and CDR2 sequences are MGHRA and YSYEKL. Here the CDR3 reads CASSQGGWGRSGYGYTF. CDR3 DNA: TGCGCCAGCAGCCAAGGGGGGTGGGGGCGTTCTGGCTATGGCTACACCTTC.

CDR3: CASSLSFRGGYTF. CDR3 DNA: TGTGCCAGCAGTTTAAGTTTCCGGGGAGGCTACACCTTC. V gene TRBV12-3 or TRBV12-4 combines with J gene TRBJ1-2; D is ambiguous. The CDR3 spans 13 residues. V lost 2 bases and J 8 bases, leaving 12 bases between the germline ends.

This chain uses TRBV27 with TRBJ2-6, with D unresolved. Between the trimmed V and J ends, which lost 4 bases and 0 bases, there was a span of 10 bases. This CDR3 contains 16 residues. CDR1 and CDR2 (germline): MNHEY, SMNVEV (reference sequence). DNA of the CDR3: TGTGCCAGCAGTTCCCCCTCCAGCTCTGGGGCCAACGTCCTGACTTTC. This translates into CASSSPSSSGANVLTF.

The chain's CDR3 is CASSLEPGTEAFF. The CDR3 DNA reads as TGTGCCAGCAGCTTAGAACCGGGGACTGAAGCTTTCTTT. The gene calls are TRBV7-2 and TRBJ1-1, with D unresolved. Trimming took off 1 base at V and 5 bases at J, with 8 bases between the two ends. The CDR3 extends over 13 amino acids. The germline gives CDR1 SGHTA, CDR2 FQGNSA. Together with reference TRBV7-2 and TRBJ1-1, the CDR3 gives the full variable domain: GAGVSQSPSNKVTEKGKDVELRCDPISGHTALYWYRQSLGQGLEFLIYFQGNSAPDKSGLPSDRFSAERTGGSVSTLTIQRTQQEDSAVYLCASSLEPGTEAFFGQGTRLTVV.

This clone was observed many times. The CDR3 sequence is CASSQDHLGGGETDTQYF. The CDR3 DNA sequence: TGCGCCAGCAGCCAAGATCACCTAGGTGGGGGGGAAACAGATACGCAGTATTTT. This chain uses TRBV4-1 with TRBJ2-3; 7 positions agree with TRBD2. Germline V CDR1 and CDR2: MGHRA, YSYEKL. Trimming took 0 bases from V and 3 from J; bases not matched to a gene: 12. This CDR3 is built from 18 residues.

V gene TRBV7-2 combines with J gene TRBJ1-2, with 10 bases fitting TRBD1. Trimming removed 5 bases from V and 12 bases from J; junction bases left unmatched: 12. Germline V CDR1 and CDR2: SGHTA, FQGNSA. This CDR3 spans 14 amino acids. DNA for the CDR3: TGTGCCAGCAGCATTGACAGGGGGCGAATACAGGACACCTTC. Encoded protein: CASSIDRGRIQDTF.

The CDR3 region has the DNA TGCAGCGTTGAAAAGGGGTTTAACACTGAAGCTTTCTTT. Protein product: CSVEKGFNTEAFF. This chain links TRBV29-1 with TRBJ1-1, with D possibly being TRBD1 (5 bases). The V gene's germline CDR1 is SQVTM and CDR2 ANQGSEA. The CDR3 totals 13 residues. V was pared by 2 bases and J by 2 bases, with 9 bases between.

A few counts support this clone. Other DNA sequences in the same sample also yield this CDR3. This rearrangement joins TRBV19 to TRBJ2-7, with 10 bases fitting TRBD1. V dropped 3 bases and J dropped 4; count of bases not matched to a gene: 3. Germline V gene lookup returns CDR1 LNHDA and CDR2 SQIVND (reference sequence). This CDR3 is 14 amino acids long. CDR3 sequence (DNA): TGTGCCAGTAGTATGACAGGGGGCGAGTACGAGCAGTACTTC. Translation: CASSMTGGEYEQYF.

The chain uses TRBV28 and TRBJ1-2; D is ambiguous. This CDR3 comprises 13 residues. Germline V gene lookup returns CDR1 MDHEN and CDR2 SYDVKM. The V end lost 8 bases, the J end lost 3 bases, and 13 bases lay between the germline ends. The chain's CDR3 is CASVSGGYYGYTF. CDR3 nucleotide sequence: TGTGCCAGCGTATCTGGAGGCTACTATGGCTACACCTTC.

The chain carries TRBV28 and TRBJ1-4; D unclear. Trimming pared 5 bases from V and 5 bases from J, leaving 15 bases between. Germline CDR1 and CDR2: MDHEN and SYDVKM. The CDR3 has 15 amino acids. The CDR3 protein is CASSPYNPENEKLFF. CDR3 bases: TGTGCCAGCAGTCCTTACAACCCGGAGAATGAAAAACTGTTTTTT.

The genes are TRBV3-1 (or the pseudogene TRBV3-2) and TRBJ2-1; no firm D call. Germline CDR1 reads LGHDT; CDR2 reads YNNKEL (reference sequence). This CDR3 is built from 14 residues. The V end lost 4 bases, the J end lost 7 bases, and 14 bases lay between the germline ends. CDR3 residues: CASSPQRSSNEQFF. The CDR3 bases are TGTGCCAGCAGCCCCCAGAGGTCAAGTAATGAGCAGTTCTTC.

In its sample, this clone was seen once. This chain joins TRBV10-3 and TRBJ1-1, with unresolved D. The CDR3 runs to 12 residues. V was shortened by 3 bases and J by 7 bases, with 9 bases between the two germline ends. Germline V gene lookup returns CDR1 ENHRY and CDR2 SYGVKD. The CDR3 region is CAISEEHYEAFF. The DNA for the CDR3 is TGTGCCATCAGTGAAGAGCACTATGAAGCTTTCTTT.